Sequencing of this T cell receptor beta chain was carried out in a study of T cells in Graves' hyperthyroidism and ophthalmopathy. TCR beta CDR3 sequences were amplified from RNA transcripts. TCR CDR3 regions were first amplified by RT-PCR with HTBI primers. TCRdb redid the calling of the multiplex PCR reads with MiXCR, one entry per CDR3 protein. The repertoire holds about 360,000 distinct CDR3 sequences, with 15% to 18% as singletons. This TCR was sampled from a young woman with Graves' hyperthyroidism that later progressed to Graves' ophthalmopathy. The specimen was blood.

This CDR3 is CASEGNTEAFF. DNA of the CDR3: TGCGCCAGCGAGGGGAACACTGAAGCTTTCTTT. The chain uses TRBV10-2 and TRBJ1-1; D unclear. Trimming took 8 bases from V and 1 from J, leaving 5 bases between them. There are 11 residues in the CDR3. CDR1 WSHSY and CDR2 SAAADI come from the germline V gene.